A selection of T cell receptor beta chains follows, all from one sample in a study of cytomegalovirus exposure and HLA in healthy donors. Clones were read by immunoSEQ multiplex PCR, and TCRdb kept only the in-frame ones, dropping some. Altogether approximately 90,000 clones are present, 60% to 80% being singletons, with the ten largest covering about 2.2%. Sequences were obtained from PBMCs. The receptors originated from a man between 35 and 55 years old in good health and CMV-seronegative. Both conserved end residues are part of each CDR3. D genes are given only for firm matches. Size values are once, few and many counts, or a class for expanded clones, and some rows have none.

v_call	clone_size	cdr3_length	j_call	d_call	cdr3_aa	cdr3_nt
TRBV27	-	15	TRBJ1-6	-	CASRYGGGPNSPLHF	TGTGCCAGCAGGTACGGTGGGGGCCCGAATTCACCCCTCCACTTT
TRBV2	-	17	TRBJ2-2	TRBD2	CASSESALAGVTGELFF	TGTGCCAGCAGTGAGAGCGCGCTAGCGGGGGTCACCGGGGAGCTGTTTTTT
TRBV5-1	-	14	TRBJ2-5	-	CASSLQGKLETQYF	TGCGCCAGCAGCCTCCAGGGGAAATTGGAGACCCAGTACTTC
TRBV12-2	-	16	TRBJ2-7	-	CASRFLFGQGLVEQYF	TGTGCAAGTCGCTTCTTATTCGGCCAGGGACTAGTAGAGCAGTACTTC
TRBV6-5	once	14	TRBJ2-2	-	CASKSKPITGELFF	TGTGCCAGCAAATCGAAGCCGATTACCGGGGAGCTGTTTTTT
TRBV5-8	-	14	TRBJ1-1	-	CASSRPGTASEAFF	TGTGCCAGCAGCCGTCCCGGCACAGCCAGTGAAGCTTTCTTT
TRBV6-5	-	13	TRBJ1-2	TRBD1	CASGGQGAFGYTF	TGTGCCAGCGGGGGACAGGGGGCTTTTGGCTACACCTTC
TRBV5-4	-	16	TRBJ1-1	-	CASSLPSSGVNTEAFF	TGTGCCAGCAGCTTGCCCTCCTCGGGGGTGAACACTGAAGCTTTCTTT
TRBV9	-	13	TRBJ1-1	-	CASSGGAGTEAFF	TGTGCCAGCAGTGGGGGGGCTGGCACTGAAGCTTTCTTT
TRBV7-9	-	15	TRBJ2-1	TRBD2	CASSVAGSLYNEQFF	TGTGCCAGCAGCGTAGCGGGCAGCCTCTACAATGAGCAGTTCTTC
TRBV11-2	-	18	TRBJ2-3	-	CASSSYQSRGSSTDTQNF	TGTGCCAGCAGCTCATATCAGTCTCGGGGATCTAGCACAGATACGCAGAATTTT
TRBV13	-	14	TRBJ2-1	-	CASSLQGSYNEQFF	TGTGCCAGCAGCTTACAGGGGTCCTACAATGAGCAGTTCTTC
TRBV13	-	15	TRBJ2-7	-	CASSTSSGAPYEQYF	TGTGCCAGCAGCACTAGTTCAGGGGCCCCCTACGAGCAGTACTTC
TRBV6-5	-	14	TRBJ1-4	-	CASSEVGGREKLFF	TGTGCCAGCAGTGAAGTTGGAGGTCGCGAAAAACTGTTTTTT
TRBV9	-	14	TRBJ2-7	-	CASSAGVLGYEQYF	TGTGCCAGCAGCGCCGGGGTCCTAGGCTACGAGCAGTACTTC
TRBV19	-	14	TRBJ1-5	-	CASSIMRDNQPQHF	TGTGCCAGTAGTATAATGAGAGACAATCAGCCCCAGCATTTT
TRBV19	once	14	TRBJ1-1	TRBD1	CASSIRTGGTEAFF	TGTGCCAGTAGTATAAGGACAGGTGGGACTGAAGCTTTCTTT
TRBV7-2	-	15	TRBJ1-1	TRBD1	CASSFGDRRNTEAFF	TGTGCCAGCAGCTTTGGGGACAGAAGGAACACTGAAGCTTTCTTT
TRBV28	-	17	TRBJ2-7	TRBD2	CASSPSSGAGADYEQYF	TGTGCCAGCAGTCCATCCTCCGGAGCGGGAGCCGACTACGAGCAGTACTTC
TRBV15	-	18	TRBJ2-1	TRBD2	CATSRDRGLAGELNEQFF	TGTGCCACCAGCAGAGATCGGGGACTAGCGGGGGAATTAAATGAGCAGTTCTTC
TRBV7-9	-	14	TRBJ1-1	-	CASSSLRLGTEAFF	TGTGCCAGCAGCTCGTTGAGACTGGGCACTGAAGCTTTCTTT
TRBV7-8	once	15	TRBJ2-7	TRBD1	CASSHGGTGGHEQYF	TGTGCCAGCAGCCACGGGGGGACAGGGGGCCACGAGCAGTACTTC
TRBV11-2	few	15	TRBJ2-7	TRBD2	CASSLGLAGTYEQYF	TGTGCCAGCAGCTTAGGACTAGCGGGAACCTACGAGCAGTACTTC
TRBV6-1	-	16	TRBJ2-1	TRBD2	CASSERIAGAYNEQFF	TGTGCCAGCAGTGAAAGAATAGCGGGAGCCTACAATGAGCAGTTCTTC
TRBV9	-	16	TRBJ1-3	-	CASSVGAGGYTNTIYF	TGTGCCAGCAGCGTAGGGGCCGGGGGGTACACAAACACCATATATTTT
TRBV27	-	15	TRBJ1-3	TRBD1	CASKPDRGPGNTIYF	TGTGCCAGCAAACCCGACAGGGGGCCTGGAAACACCATATATTTT
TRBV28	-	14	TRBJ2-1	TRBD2	CASIAGGWNNEQFF	TGTGCCAGCATCGCGGGGGGGTGGAACAATGAGCAGTTCTTC
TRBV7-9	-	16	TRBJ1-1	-	CASSLVPRDQGTEAFF	TGTGCCAGCAGCTTAGTCCCCAGGGATCAAGGCACTGAAGCTTTCTTT
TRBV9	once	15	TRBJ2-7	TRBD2	CASSVAPSGFIEQYF	TGTGCCAGCAGCGTAGCTCCTAGCGGCTTTATCGAGCAGTACTTC
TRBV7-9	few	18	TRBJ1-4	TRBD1	CASSTTTGEGTTNEKLFF	TGTGCCAGCAGTACCACGACAGGGGAGGGTACAACTAATGAAAAACTGTTTTTT
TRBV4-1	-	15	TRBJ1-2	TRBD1	CASSHWTGGDYGYTF	TGCGCCAGCAGCCACTGGACAGGGGGCGACTATGGCTACACCTTC
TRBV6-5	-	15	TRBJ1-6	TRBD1	CASSYLRQGNSPLHF	TGTGCCAGCAGTTACCTCCGACAGGGGAATTCACCCCTCCACTTT
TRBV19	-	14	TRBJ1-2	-	CASSFQDRNYGYTF	TGTGCCAGTTCTTTTCAGGATAGGAACTATGGCTACACCTTC
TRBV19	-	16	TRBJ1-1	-	CASSIPGETWNTEAFF	TGTGCCAGTAGTATCCCTGGGGAGACTTGGAACACTGAAGCTTTCTTT
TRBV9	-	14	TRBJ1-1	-	CASSGGRQNTEAFF	TGTGCCAGCAGTGGAGGCAGACAGAACACTGAAGCTTTCTTT
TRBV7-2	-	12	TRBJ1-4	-	CASSFTREKLFF	TGTGCCAGCAGCTTTACTCGAGAAAAACTGTTTTTT
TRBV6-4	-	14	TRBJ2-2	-	CASSQQPNTGELFF	TGTGCCAGCAGTCAACAGCCGAACACCGGGGAGCTGTTTTTT
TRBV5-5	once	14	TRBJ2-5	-	CASSLLGQVETQYF	TGTGCCAGCAGCTTGTTGGGACAAGTAGAGACCCAGTACTTC
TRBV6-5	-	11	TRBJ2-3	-	CASTTGDTQYF	TGTGCCAGCACCACGGGGGATACGCAGTATTTT
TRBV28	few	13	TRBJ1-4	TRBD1	CASRPGQHEKLFF	TGTGCCAGCAGACCGGGACAGCATGAAAAACTGTTTTTT
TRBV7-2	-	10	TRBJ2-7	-	CASGGYEQYF	TGTGCCAGCGGAGGTTACGAGCAGTACTTC
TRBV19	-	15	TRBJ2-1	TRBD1	CASSRTGGTYNEQFF	TGTGCCAGTAGTAGGACAGGGGGCACCTACAATGAGCAGTTCTTC
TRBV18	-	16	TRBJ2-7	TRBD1	CASSPILQGHSYEQYF	TGTGCCAGCTCACCAATTCTACAGGGGCACTCCTACGAGCAGTACTTC
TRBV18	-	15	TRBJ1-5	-	CASSPEQGAEGPQHF	TGTGCCAGCTCACCCGAACAGGGCGCTGAGGGGCCCCAGCATTTT
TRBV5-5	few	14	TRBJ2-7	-	CASSLLTVSYEQYF	TGTGCCAGCAGCTTGCTCACGGTGTCCTACGAGCAGTACTTC
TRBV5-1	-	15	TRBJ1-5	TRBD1	CASSLDGQGHQPQHF	TGCGCCAGCAGCTTGGATGGACAGGGCCATCAGCCCCAGCATTTT
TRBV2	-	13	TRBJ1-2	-	CASSENGGYGYTF	TGTGCCAGCAGTGAGAACGGAGGCTATGGCTACACCTTC
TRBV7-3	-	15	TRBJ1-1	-	CASSPAGGAGNEAFF	TGTGCCAGCAGCCCGGCTGGCGGGGCGGGAAATGAAGCTTTCTTT
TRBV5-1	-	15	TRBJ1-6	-	CASSRRETGNSPLHF	TGCGCCAGCAGCCGCCGGGAAACGGGGAATTCACCCCTCCACTTT
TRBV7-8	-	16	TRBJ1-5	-	CASSLVGGGINQPQHF	TGTGCCAGCAGCTTAGTCGGCGGGGGGATAAATCAGCCCCAGCATTTT
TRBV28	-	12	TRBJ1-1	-	CVAWTPNTEAFF	TGTGTTGCGTGGACACCGAACACTGAAGCTTTCTTT
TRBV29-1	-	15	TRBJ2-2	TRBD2	CSANSGRANTGELFF	TGCAGCGCCAATAGCGGGAGGGCGAACACCGGGGAGCTGTTTTTT
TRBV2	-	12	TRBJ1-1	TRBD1	CASRAFDRGPFF	TGTGCCAGCAGGGCATTTGACAGGGGCCCTTTCTTT
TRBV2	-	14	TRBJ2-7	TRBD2	CASSEPGRAYEQYF	TGTGCCAGCAGCGAGCCCGGGAGGGCCTACGAGCAGTACTTC